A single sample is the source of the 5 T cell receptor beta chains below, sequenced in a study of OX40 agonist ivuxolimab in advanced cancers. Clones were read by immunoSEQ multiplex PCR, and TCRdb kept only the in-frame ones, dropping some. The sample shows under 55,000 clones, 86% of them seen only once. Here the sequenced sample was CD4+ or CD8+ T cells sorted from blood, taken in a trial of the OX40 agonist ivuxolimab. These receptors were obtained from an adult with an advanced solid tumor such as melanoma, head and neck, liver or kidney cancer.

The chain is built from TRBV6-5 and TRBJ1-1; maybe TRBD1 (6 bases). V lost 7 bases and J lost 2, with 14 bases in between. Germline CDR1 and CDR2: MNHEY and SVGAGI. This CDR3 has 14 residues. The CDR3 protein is CASKGEQSNTEAFF. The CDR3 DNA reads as TGTGCCAGCAAGGGGGAACAGTCAAACACTGAAGCTTTCTTT.

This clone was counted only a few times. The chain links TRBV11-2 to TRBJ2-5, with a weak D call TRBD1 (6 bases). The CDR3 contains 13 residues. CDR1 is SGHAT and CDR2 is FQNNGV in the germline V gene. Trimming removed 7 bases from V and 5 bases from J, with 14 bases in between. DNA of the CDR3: TGTGCCAGCAACACAGGGTTGGTGGAGACCCAGTACTTC. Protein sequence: CASNTGLVETQYF.

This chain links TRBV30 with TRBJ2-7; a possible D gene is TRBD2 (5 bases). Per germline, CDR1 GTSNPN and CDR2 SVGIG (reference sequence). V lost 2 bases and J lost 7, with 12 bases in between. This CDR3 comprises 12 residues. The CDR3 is CAWSSGRREQYF. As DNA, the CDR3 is TGTGCCTGGAGTAGCGGCCGGAGGGAGCAGTACTTC.

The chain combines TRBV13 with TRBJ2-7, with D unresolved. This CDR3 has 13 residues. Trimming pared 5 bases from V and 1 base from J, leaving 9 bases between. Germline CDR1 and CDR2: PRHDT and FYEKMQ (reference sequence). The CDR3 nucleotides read TGTGCCAGCAGCCGCCTGAAATCCTACGAGCAGTACTTC. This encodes CASSRLKSYEQYF. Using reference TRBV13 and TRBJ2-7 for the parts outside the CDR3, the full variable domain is AAGVIQSPRHLIKEKRETATLKCYPIPRHDTVYWYQQGPGQDPQFLISFYEKMQSDKGSIPDRFSAQQFSDYHSELNMSSLELGDSALYFCASSRLKSYEQYFGPGTRLTVT.

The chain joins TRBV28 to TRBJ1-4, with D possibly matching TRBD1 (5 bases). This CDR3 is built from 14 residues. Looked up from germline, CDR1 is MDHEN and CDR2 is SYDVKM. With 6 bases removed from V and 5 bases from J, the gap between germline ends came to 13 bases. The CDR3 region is CASSPGTENEKLFF. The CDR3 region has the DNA TGTGCCAGCAGCCCAGGGACGGAAAATGAAAAACTGTTTTTT.